Sequencing of this TCR beta chain was carried out in a study of blood T cell repertoires in COVID-19. For the study at large: COVID-19 samples, acute and convalescent, were from the United States, Italy and Spain.

Sequenced by immunoSEQ multiplex PCR; TCRdb stores in-frame clones only, minus some. The data show 380,000 or so clones, less than 90% seen once. Germline-derived CDR1 and CDR2 are SGHTA and FQGTGA. The CDR3 contains 16 residues. V gave up 0 bases and J gave up 6 bases, with 17 bases separating them. What was sequenced was peripheral blood. The TCR comes from a woman aged 60-70 years with COVID-19, enrolled during active disease. This chain connects TRBV7-3 to TRBJ1-2; D is perhaps TRBD1 (6 bases). The CDR3 region is CASSLTYRADENGYTF. The CDR3 DNA reads TGTGCCAGCAGCTTAACGTACAGGGCCGATGAGAATGGCTACACCTTC.